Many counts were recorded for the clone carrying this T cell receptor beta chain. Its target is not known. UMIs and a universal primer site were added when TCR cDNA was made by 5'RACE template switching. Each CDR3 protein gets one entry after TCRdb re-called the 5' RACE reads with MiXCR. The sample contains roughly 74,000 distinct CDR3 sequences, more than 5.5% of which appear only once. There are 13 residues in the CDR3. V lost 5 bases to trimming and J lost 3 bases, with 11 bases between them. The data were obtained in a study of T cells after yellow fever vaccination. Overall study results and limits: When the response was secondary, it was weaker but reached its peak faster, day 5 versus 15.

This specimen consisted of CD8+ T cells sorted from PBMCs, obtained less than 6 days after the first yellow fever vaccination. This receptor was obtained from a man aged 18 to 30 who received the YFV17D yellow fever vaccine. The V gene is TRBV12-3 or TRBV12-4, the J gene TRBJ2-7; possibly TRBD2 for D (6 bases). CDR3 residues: CASSAGLFYEQYF. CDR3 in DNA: TGTGCCAGCAGTGCGGGGCTATTCTACGAGCAGTACTTC.